Below are 21 T cell receptor beta chains sequenced from a single sample in a study of blood T cell repertoires in COVID-19 (dated by TCRdb to about 2020). To prepare the library, the immunoSEQ multiplex PCR assay was applied. Not all clones reach the TCRdb copy of this immuneACCESS table, which keeps in-frame sequences only. Checked studies attribute under half of the gap to unresolved V genes and leave the rest unexplained. The sample profile shows around 130,000 clones; approximately 84% of them were found once. Approximately 2% of the sample is in the top ten clones. Sample: peripheral blood. These receptors were obtained from a man in his sixties or seventies with acute or convalescent COVID-19.

V and J are TRBV27 and TRBJ2-2; 9 positions match TRBD1. Trimming at V came to 5 bases and at J to 7 bases, leaving 5 bases not matched to a gene. This CDR3 contains 14 residues. The germline CDR1 and CDR2 sequences are MNHEY and SMNVEV (reference sequence). The CDR3 DNA follows: TGTGCCAGCAGTATGGGGACAGGGTTCGGGGAGCTGTTTTTT. Translating gives CASSMGTGFGELFF.

The chain couples TRBV4-2 to TRBJ2-1; 10 positions match TRBD2. CDR1 and CDR2 from the germline V gene are LGHNA and YNFKEQ. Trimming cost V 3 bases and J 6 bases; bases outside gene matches: 11. The CDR3 runs 17 residues. The CDR3 coding sequence is TGTGCCAGCAGCCAGGGCCTACGAGCGGGGGGGCTCAATGAGCAGTTCTTC. The encoded protein is CASSQGLRAGGLNEQFF.

The chain is built from TRBV19 and TRBJ1-2; no clear D. The germline V gene encodes CDR1 LNHDA and CDR2 SQIVND (reference sequence). This CDR3 is 15 amino acids long. The V end was cut by 1 base, the J end by 0 bases, with 9 bases between. CDR3 nucleotides: TGTGCCAGTAGTATAGGGAGCAGAGCTAACTATGGCTACACCTTC. Protein: CASSIGSRANYGYTF.

The V gene is TRBV5-1, the J gene TRBJ2-7; possibly TRBD1 for D (5 bases). CDR1 and CDR2 from the germline V gene are SGHRS and YFSETQ. The V gene lost 0 bases and the J gene lost 2 bases, with 15 bases spanning the gap. The CDR3 covers 16 residues. In DNA form, the CDR3 reads TGCGCCAGCAGCTTGGATCGGCGGCAGGGCCCCTACGAGCAGTACTTC. Amino acid sequence: CASSLDRRQGPYEQYF.

The chain recombines TRBV7-2 with TRBJ2-5, with 8 bases fitting TRBD1. The germline V gene has CDR1 SGHTA and CDR2 FQGNSA. The CDR3 is 14 amino acids. J gave up 4 bases and V 3 bases, and 4 bases lay outside the gene matches. This CDR3 is CASSFGQGGETQYF. The CDR3 region has the DNA TGTGCCAGCAGCTTCGGACAGGGAGGAGAGACCCAGTACTTC.

This chain links TRBV2 with TRBJ1-5; D is undetermined. The V gene's germline CDR1 is SNHLY and CDR2 FYNNEI. CDR3 length equals 14 residues. The V and J ends lost 4 bases and 4 bases respectively, with 11 bases between them. The CDR3 sequence is CASSGQKNNQPQHF. CDR3 in DNA: TGTGCCAGCAGTGGCCAGAAAAATAATCAGCCCCAGCATTTT.

This chain links TRBV5-4 with TRBJ2-3; 8 bases agree with TRBD2. Germline V CDR1 and CDR2: SGHNT, YYREEE (reference sequence). After removal of 3 bases from V and 2 bases from J, the junction contained 11 bases not matched to a gene. The CDR3 sequence is 17 residues long. CDR3 region: CASSSAGAPSNTDTQYF. CDR3 bases: TGTGCCAGCAGCTCAGCGGGGGCCCCCTCAAACACAGATACGCAGTATTTT.

The chain carries TRBV5-6 and TRBJ1-6; D remains ambiguous. The CDR3 is made up of 13 amino acids. CDR1 and CDR2 from the germline V gene are SGHDT and YYEEEE. V was cut by 0 bases and J by 9 bases, with 7 bases left in between. For the CDR3, the DNA is TGTGCCAGCAGCTTGGATGAGGGTTCACCCCTCCACTTT. Translating it yields CASSLDEGSPLHF.

The chain has TRBV10-3 and TRBJ2-3; 8 nucleotides align to TRBD2. V was clipped by 1 base and J by 2 bases; unmatched bases: 2. Germline V gives CDR1 ENHRY, CDR2 SYGVKD. This CDR3 comprises 15 residues. The CDR3 is CAISELAGNTDTQYF. DNA of the CDR3: TGTGCCATCAGTGAGTTAGCGGGGAACACAGATACGCAGTATTTT.

J is TRBJ1-1 and V is TRBV28, with 7 bases matching TRBD1. In germline, CDR1 is MDHEN, CDR2 SYDVKM. This CDR3 region has 12 residues. J lost 13 bases, V lost 5 bases, and 10 bases had no gene match. This CDR3 reads CASSPDDRVVFF. DNA for the CDR3: TGTGCCAGCAGTCCGGATGACAGGGTGGTTTTCTTT.

The genes are TRBV5-1 and TRBJ1-3; possibly TRBD1 for D (6 bases). Germline V lookup: CDR1 SGHRS, CDR2 YFSETQ. V was trimmed by 4 bases and J by 4 bases, leaving 15 bases between them. The CDR3 has 15 residues. The CDR3 is CASSISQGPGNTIYF. DNA of the CDR3: TGCGCCAGCAGCATCAGTCAGGGGCCCGGAAACACCATATATTTT.

This clone was seen a handful of times. The V and J genes are TRBV20-1 and TRBJ1-4; D not resolved. This CDR3 spans 11 amino acids. The germline V and J ends were trimmed by 3 bases and 9 bases, with 8 bases remaining between them. Germline CDR1 reads DFQATT; CDR2 reads SNEGSKA (reference sequence). The CDR3 DNA sequence: TGCAGTGCTAGTGGAGTGAAAAAACTGTTTTTT. It codes for CSASGVKKLFF.

The chain combines TRBV18 with TRBJ2-7; D possibly corresponds to TRBD1 (6 bases). Trimming pared 2 bases from V and 5 bases from J, leaving 13 bases between. Per the germline V gene, CDR1 is KGHSH and CDR2 is LQKENI. The CDR3 runs to 14 residues. The CDR3 loop reads CASSPNTGSNEQYF. CDR3 in DNA: TGTGCCAGCTCACCAAATACAGGGTCCAACGAGCAGTACTTC. Complete variable domain (other parts from reference TRBV18 and TRBJ2-7): NAGVMQNPRHLVRRRGQEARLRCSPMKGHSHVYWYRQLPEEGLKFMVYLQKENIIDESGMPKERFSAEFPKEGPSILRIQQVVRGDSAAYFCASSPNTGSNEQYFGPGTRLTVT.

Here the CDR3 reads CASSSRGTATNEKLFF. DNA for the CDR3: TGTGCCAGCAGCTCCCGGGGGACCGCAACTAATGAAAAACTGTTTTTT. This chain connects TRBV7-8 to TRBJ1-4; D might be TRBD1 (5 bases). The germline gives CDR1 SGHVS, CDR2 FQNEAQ. This CDR3 is 16 amino acids long. Deletions cut 4 bases from V and 0 bases from J, with 12 bases between.

The chain has TRBV13 and TRBJ1-5; maybe TRBD1 (5 bases). The CDR3 is 17 amino acids. Trimming left V 0 bases short and J 0 bases short, with 12 bases between. Germline CDR1 PRHDT, CDR2 FYEKMQ (reference sequence). The DNA of the CDR3 is TGTGCCAGCAGCTTAGGCGGGGGAAGTTATAGCAATCAGCCCCAGCATTTT. Amino acids: CASSLGGGSYSNQPQHF.

The genes are TRBV5-1 and TRBJ2-1, with TRBD2 identical over 12 bases. CDR3 length: 15 amino acids. CDR1 and CDR2 from the germline V gene are SGHRS and YFSETQ. The V and J ends lost 4 bases and 6 bases, in that order; junction bases with no gene match: 5. The CDR3 reads CASSRWTSGVNEQFF. Here the CDR3 DNA reads TGCGCCAGCAGCCGCTGGACTAGCGGGGTCAATGAGCAGTTCTTC.

The chain combines TRBV9 with TRBJ1-1; weak D call: TRBD1 (5 bases). V lost 2 bases, J lost 0 bases, and 11 bases lay in between. The CDR3 runs to 15 residues. The V gene's germline CDR1 is SGDLS and CDR2 YYNGEE. CDR3 in amino acids: CASSVIDSLNTEAFF. The CDR3 DNA reads TGTGCCAGCAGCGTGATAGACAGTTTGAACACTGAAGCTTTCTTT.

The chain combines TRBV18 with TRBJ2-3, with TRBD1 matching 9 bases. The germline gives CDR1 KGHSH, CDR2 LQKENI. This CDR3 contains 15 residues. V shed 4 bases and J 3 bases; nucleotides not matched to a gene: 5. The CDR3 region has the DNA TGTGCCAGCTCACAGGGGACAGGGAGAACAGATACGCAGTATTTT. The encoded protein is CASSQGTGRTDTQYF.

The rearrangement joins TRBV12-3 or TRBV12-4 to TRBJ2-7; 8 positions match TRBD1. V lost 2 bases to trimming and J lost 7 bases; unmatched junction nucleotides: 4. The CDR3 has 13 amino acids. CDR3 region: CASSLRTGLEQYF. The DNA for the CDR3 is TGTGCCAGCAGTTTAAGGACAGGGCTTGAGCAGTACTTC.

The V gene is TRBV5-1, the J gene TRBJ2-1; D might be TRBD2 (5 bases). There are 15 residues in the CDR3. V lost 4 bases to trimming and J lost 0 bases, with 11 bases between them. The germline gives CDR1 SGHRS, CDR2 YFSETQ. CDR3 sequence: CASSNTGSSYNEQFF. The CDR3 DNA reads as TGCGCCAGCAGCAACACGGGGAGCTCCTACAATGAGCAGTTCTTC.

V gene TRBV6-5 combines with J gene TRBJ2-2, with a tentative D call TRBD2 (6 bases). CDR3 length equals 14 residues. The V and J ends lost 6 bases and 1 base respectively, with 9 bases between them. The germline gives CDR1 MNHEY, CDR2 SVGAGI. This CDR3 reads CASRGGRNTGELFF. CDR3 DNA sequence: TGTGCCAGCAGGGGGGGTCGGAACACCGGGGAGCTGTTTTTT.